This entry describes one T cell receptor beta chain. The data belong to a study of blood T cell repertoires in COVID-19. Whole-study context: Specimens from acute and convalescent COVID-19 originated in the United States, Italy and Spain.

Data came from immunoSEQ multiplex PCR; TCRdb stores just in-frame clones and leaves some out. Of 150,000 or so clones listed, about 85% are singletons. The CDR3 has 12 amino acids. V lost 0 bases to trimming and J lost 8 bases, with 7 bases between them. CDR1 is LGHNA, CDR2 YSLEER, per germline. The TCR was taken from a human donor with acute or convalescent COVID-19. The donor label of this sample is uncertain. The genes are TRBV4-3 and TRBJ1-2; D gene unclear. Sequencing was performed on peripheral blood. The DNA for the CDR3 is TGCGCCAGCAGCCAAGACGCGGCCGGCTACACCTTC. Its translation: CASSQDAAGYTF.